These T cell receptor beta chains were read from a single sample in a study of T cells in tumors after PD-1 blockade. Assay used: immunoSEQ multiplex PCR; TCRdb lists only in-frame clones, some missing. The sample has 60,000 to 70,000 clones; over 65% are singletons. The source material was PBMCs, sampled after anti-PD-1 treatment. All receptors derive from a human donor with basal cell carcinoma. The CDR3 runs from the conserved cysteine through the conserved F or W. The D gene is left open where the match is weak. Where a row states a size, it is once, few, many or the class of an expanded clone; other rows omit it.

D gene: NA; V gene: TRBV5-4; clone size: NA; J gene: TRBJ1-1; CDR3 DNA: TGTGCCAGCAGCTTGGGGGCGAACACTGAAGCTTTCTTT; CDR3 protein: CASSLGANTEAFF
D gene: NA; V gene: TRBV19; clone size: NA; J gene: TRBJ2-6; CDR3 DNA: TGTGCCAGTAGTATAGACGCCTCTGGGGCCAACGTCCTGACTTTC; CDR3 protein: CASSIDASGANVLTF
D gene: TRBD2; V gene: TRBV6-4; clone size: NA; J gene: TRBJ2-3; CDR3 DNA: TGTGCCAGCAGCCCGGGGGGGCGGACAGATACGCAGTATTTT; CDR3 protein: CASSPGGRTDTQYF
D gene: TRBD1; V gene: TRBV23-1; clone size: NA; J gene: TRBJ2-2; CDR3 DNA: TGCGCCAGCAGTCAATCGAGCCACTATTCGACAGGGCGGGACACCGGGGAGCTGTTTTTT; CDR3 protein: CASSQSSHYSTGRDTGELFF
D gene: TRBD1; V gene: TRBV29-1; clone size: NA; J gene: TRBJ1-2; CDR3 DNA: TGCAGCGTTCATGGACAGGGAAGCGGCTACACCTTC; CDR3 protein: CSVHGQGSGYTF
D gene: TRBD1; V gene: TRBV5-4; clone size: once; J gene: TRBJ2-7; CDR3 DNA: TGTGCCAGCAGCTTATCCGGGACAGGGCAGTACGAGCAGTACTTC; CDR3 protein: CASSLSGTGQYEQYF
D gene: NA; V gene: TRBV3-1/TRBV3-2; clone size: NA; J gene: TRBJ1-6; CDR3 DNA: TGTGCCAGCAGCCAAGGGGCAGGGGTCCGGACTTCACCCCTCCACTTT; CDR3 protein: CASSQGAGVRTSPLHF
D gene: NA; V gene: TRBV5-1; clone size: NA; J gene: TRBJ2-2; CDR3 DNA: TGCGCCAGCAGTGGGGCCTCGAACACCGGGGAGCTGTTTTTT; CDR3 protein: CASSGASNTGELFF
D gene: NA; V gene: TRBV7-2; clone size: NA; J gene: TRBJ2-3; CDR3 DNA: TGTGCCAGCAGCCGTCTAGTCGTTAGCACAGATACGCAGTATTTT; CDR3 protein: CASSRLVVSTDTQYF
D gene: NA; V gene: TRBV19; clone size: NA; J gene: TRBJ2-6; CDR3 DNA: TGTGCCAGTATGGTCTCTGGGGCCAACGTCCTGACTTTC; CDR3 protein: CASMVSGANVLTF
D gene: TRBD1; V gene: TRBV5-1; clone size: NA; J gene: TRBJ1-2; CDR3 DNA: TGCGCCAGCAGCCCTACAGGGGCGTCGGCGTCCTCCTATGGCTACACCTTC; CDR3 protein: CASSPTGASASSYGYTF
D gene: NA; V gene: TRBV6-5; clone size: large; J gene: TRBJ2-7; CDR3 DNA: TGTGCCAGCAGTTCCGGGACCCTAGGCGAGCAGTACTTC; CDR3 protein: CASSSGTLGEQYF
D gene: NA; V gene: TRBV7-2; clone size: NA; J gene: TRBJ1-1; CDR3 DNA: TGTGCCAGCAGCTTACAGGGGTACACTGAAGCTTTCTTT; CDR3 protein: CASSLQGYTEAFF
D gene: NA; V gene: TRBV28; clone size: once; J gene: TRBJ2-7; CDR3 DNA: TGTGCCAGCAGTTTTTGGCAGGAACCTCGATACGAGCAGTACTTC; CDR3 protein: CASSFWQEPRYEQYF